This entry lists 26 T cell receptor beta chains sequenced from one sample in a study of CD8 T cells in Susac syndrome. Random hexamers served to reverse transcribe about 0.45 to 1 ug RNA. TCRdb called the immunoSEQ multiplex PCR reads again in MiXCR, with one record for every CDR3 protein. The sample holds about 76,000 distinct CDR3 sequences, 75% to 95% seen once. The source material was CD8+ T cells from PBMCs. Source of these receptors: a human donor with multiple sclerosis.

This chain connects TRBV28 to TRBJ2-7, with 11 bases lining up with TRBD1. V was clipped by 7 bases and J by 2 bases; unmatched bases: 10. Germline values: CDR1 MDHEN, CDR2 SYDVKM. The CDR3 totals 16 residues. DNA of the CDR3: TGTGCCAGCAACTCTTTTGCGGACAGGGGGCCCTACGAGCAGTACTTC. This encodes CASNSFADRGPYEQYF.

The chain carries TRBV6-5 and TRBJ2-1, with 9 positions matching TRBD2. CDR1 and CDR2 from the germline V gene are MNHEY and SVGAGI. This CDR3 has 18 amino acids. V shed 3 bases, J shed 4 bases, and the junction held 13 bases outside the gene matches. The CDR3 here is CASSYDRASGTDYNEQFF. The CDR3 bases are TGTGCCAGCAGTTATGATCGGGCTAGCGGGACCGATTACAATGAGCAGTTCTTC.

This chain connects TRBV9 to TRBJ2-1, with a tentative D call TRBD2 (5 bases). V gave up 3 bases and J gave up 0 bases, with 13 bases separating them. The CDR3 loop spans 16 amino acids. CDR1 and CDR2 from the germline V gene are SGDLS and YYNGEE. In DNA, the CDR3 is TGTGCCAGCAGCGCGAAGAGGGAGCGCTCCTACAATGAGCAGTTCTTC. This sequence encodes CASSAKRERSYNEQFF.

This chain links TRBV7-3 with TRBJ2-6, with D possibly matching TRBD1 (6 bases). Trimming left V 5 bases short and J 1 base short, with 18 bases between. The CDR3 is 18 amino acids. Looked up from germline, CDR1 is SGHTA and CDR2 is FQGTGA. CDR3 nucleotides: TGTGCCAGCAGCCTTGTAGGGGGTCCTCTTTCTGGGGCCAACGTCCTGACTTTC. Translating it yields CASSLVGGPLSGANVLTF.

The chain carries TRBV6-6 and TRBJ2-7, with 10 bases aligning to TRBD1. CDR3 size: 13 residues. The germline gives CDR1 MNHNY, CDR2 SVGAGI (reference sequence). With 6 bases clipped from V and 6 bases from J, the junction kept 5 bases outside the gene matches. CDR3 sequence (DNA): TGTGCCAGCAGCTTCCGGGACAGGGGCGAGCAGTACTTC. Protein: CASSFRDRGEQYF.

The chain carries TRBV6-2 or TRBV6-3 and TRBJ2-7; D assignment may be TRBD1 or TRBD2 (6 bases each). This CDR3 has 13 residues. CDR1 and CDR2 from the germline V gene are MNHEY and SVGEGT. V shed 6 bases and J shed 4 bases, with 13 bases lying between them. The CDR3 loop reads CASSPGGGYEQYF. DNA for the CDR3: TGTGCCAGCAGCCCCGGAGGGGGTTACGAGCAGTACTTC.

V and J are TRBV3-1 and TRBJ2-1; D is unresolved. The CDR3 spans 15 residues. Trimming pared 4 bases from V and 10 bases from J, leaving 20 bases between. Germline-derived CDR1 and CDR2 are LGHDT and YNNKEL (reference sequence). Here the CDR3 reads CASSPRLDSFPEQFF. CDR3 in DNA: TGTGCCAGCAGCCCCCGACTTGATTCCTTTCCGGAGCAGTTCTTC.

V is TRBV13 and J is TRBJ1-1; 10 nucleotides line up with TRBD1. V lost 4 bases to trimming and J lost 4 bases; unmatched junction nucleotides: 6. The CDR3 spans 15 residues. The V gene's germline CDR1 is PRHDT and CDR2 FYEKMQ (reference sequence). CDR3 in DNA: TGTGCCAGCAGCTCGGGGACAGGGGAGAGCACTGAAGCTTTCTTT. It encodes CASSSGTGESTEAFF.

This chain joins TRBV5-1 and TRBJ2-1, with 10 bases that match TRBD2. Germline loops: CDR1 SGHRS, CDR2 YFSETQ. The J segment lost 3 bases and the V segment lost 4 bases, leaving 7 bases of the junction unmatched. There are 16 residues in the CDR3. DNA of the CDR3: TGCGCCAGCAGCATAGCTAGCGGGAGATACTACAATGAGCAGTTCTTC. Translated, it gives CASSIASGRYYNEQFF.

V and J are TRBV7-2 and TRBJ2-2; D perhaps matches TRBD2 (6 bases). The length of the CDR3 is 17 residues. Trimming removed 2 bases from V and 2 bases from J, with 15 bases in between. Germline V gives CDR1 SGHTA, CDR2 FQGNSA. The DNA for the CDR3 is TGTGCCAGCAGCTTAATGGAACTAGCCGACAACACCGGGGAGCTGTTTTTT. This encodes CASSLMELADNTGELFF.

This clonotype appeared a single time. The chain is built from TRBV11-2 and TRBJ1-1; D not resolved. The ends were cut back, 4 bases at V and 5 bases at J, with 5 bases in the middle. The CDR3 contains 11 residues. CDR1 and CDR2 from the germline V gene are SGHAT and FQNNGV. The DNA for the CDR3 is TGTGCCAGCAGCTCGGGAACTGAAGCTTTCTTT. This sequence encodes CASSSGTEAFF. Combining the CDR3 with reference TRBV11-2 and TRBJ1-1 gives the whole variable domain EAGVAQSPRYKIIEKRQSVAFWCNPISGHATLYWYQQILGQGPKLLIQFQNNGVVDDSQLPKDRFSAERLKGVDSTLKIQPAKLEDSAVYLCASSSGTEAFFGQGTRLTVV.

This chain joins TRBV7-3 and TRBJ2-3, with D possibly being TRBD2 (8 bases). V lost 8 bases and J 5 bases, leaving 14 bases between the germline ends. CDR3 length equals 13 residues. Germline CDR1 is SGHTA and CDR2 is FQGTGA. The CDR3 DNA is TGTGCCAGCCGGGAGGGGGCTGGAGATACGCAGTATTTT. It translates to CASREGAGDTQYF.

This clonotype was seen once. The V call is TRBV9, the J call TRBJ2-7, with 10 positions matching TRBD1. Unmatched junction bases numbered 3, after V lost 3 bases and J lost 6 bases. Germline CDR1 SGDLS, CDR2 YYNGEE. This CDR3 is 13 amino acids long. The CDR3 region is CASSGTGGGEQYF. CDR3 coding DNA: TGTGCCAGCAGCGGGACAGGGGGGGGCGAGCAGTACTTC.

The chain has TRBV27 and TRBJ1-5, with TRBD1 as a possible D gene (6 bases). This CDR3 has 14 amino acids. V was cut by 2 bases and J by 7 bases, with 12 bases left in between. Germline CDR1 and CDR2: MNHEY and SMNVEV (reference sequence). The CDR3: CASSLRGGHQPQHF. CDR3 DNA: TGTGCCAGCAGTTTACGGGGGGGGCACCAGCCCCAGCATTTT.

This clonotype was detected only once. This chain connects TRBV14 to TRBJ2-7, with 7 bases lining up with TRBD2. The CDR3 loop spans 16 amino acids. V trimming: 1 base; J trimming: 3 bases; junction bases outside the gene matches: 9. Germline V gene sequence: CDR1 SGHDN, CDR2 FVKESK. The CDR3 DNA reads as TGTGCCAGCAGCCAAGTACCGCGACTAGCAATCTACGAGCAGTACTTC. Residues: CASSQVPRLAIYEQYF.

V and J are TRBV27 and TRBJ2-7; no firm D call. CDR3 length: 15 residues. Germline values: CDR1 MNHEY, CDR2 SMNVEV (reference sequence). The germline V and J ends were trimmed by 7 bases and 1 base, with 17 bases remaining between them. The DNA for the CDR3 is TGTGCCAGCACCCCCCTTGCCAGGCTGTCCTACGAGCAGTACTTC. Translation gives CASTPLARLSYEQYF.

V and J are TRBV27 and TRBJ2-1, with D possibly TRBD2 on 5 matching bases. CDR3 size: 18 residues. The V end was cut by 3 bases, the J end by 6 bases, with 24 bases between. The germline CDR1 and CDR2 sequences are MNHEY and SMNVEV (reference sequence). The CDR3 loop reads CASSFQTRWGARVNEQFF. As DNA, the CDR3 is TGTGCCAGCAGTTTCCAAACCCGCTGGGGAGCGAGGGTCAATGAGCAGTTCTTC.

The chain is built from TRBV7-6 and TRBJ1-2; TRBD1 agrees at 9 bases. From germline, CDR1 is SGHVS and CDR2 FNYEAQ. CDR3 size: 14 residues. Losses at the gene ends were 4 bases for V and 8 bases for J; bases not matched to a gene: 8. CDR3 DNA sequence: TGTGCCAGCAGCTGGGGCGGGGACAGGGAGGGCTACACCTTC. Its translation: CASSWGGDREGYTF.

This clonotype was recorded only once. The J gene is TRBJ2-1, the V gene TRBV9, with 9 bases aligning to TRBD2. The CDR3 totals 16 residues. The germline gives CDR1 SGDLS, CDR2 YYNGEE. With V trimmed by 0 bases and J by 4 bases, 5 bases remained unmatched. For the CDR3, the DNA is TGTGCCAGCAGCGTAGCGGCTAGCGGGGATTACAATGAGCAGTTCTTC. Translating it yields CASSVAASGDYNEQFF. Based on the CDR3 plus reference TRBV9 and TRBJ2-1, the full variable domain is DSGVTQTPKHLITATGQRVTLRCSPRSGDLSVYWYQQSLDQGLQFLIQYYNGEERAKGNILERFSAQQFPDLHSELNLSSLELGDSALYFCASSVAASGDYNEQFFGPGTRLTVL.

This clonotype was detected once. This chain joins TRBV2 and TRBJ1-2; 8 bases fit TRBD1. The CDR3 loop spans 18 amino acids. The junction had 16 bases not matched to a gene; V was cut back by 3 bases and J by 4 bases. The V gene's germline CDR1 is SNHLY and CDR2 FYNNEI. The CDR3 loop is CASSDGGQGASNSYGYTF. DNA for the CDR3: TGTGCCAGCAGTGATGGGGGGCAGGGGGCGAGTAACTCCTATGGCTACACCTTC.

This chain uses TRBV19 with TRBJ2-7; the D gene is possibly TRBD2 (6 bases). The germline V and J ends were trimmed by 11 bases and 2 bases, with 22 bases remaining between them. In germline, CDR1 is LNHDA, CDR2 SQIVND (reference sequence). This CDR3 spans 15 amino acids. This chain's CDR3 is CASQISTGGTYEQYF. DNA for the CDR3: TGTGCCTCCCAAATAAGCACCGGAGGGACCTACGAGCAGTACTTC.

This sequence joins TRBV28 and TRBJ1-1, with no clear D. The germline gives CDR1 MDHEN, CDR2 SYDVKM. Trimming left V 2 bases short and J 0 bases short, with 10 bases between. This CDR3 region has 15 residues. As DNA, the CDR3 is TGTGCCAGCAGTTTAGTCCGGGTCCTGAACACTGAAGCTTTCTTT. It is translated as CASSLVRVLNTEAFF.

The V gene is TRBV7-8, the J gene TRBJ2-3, with D unresolved. The germline CDR1 and CDR2 sequences are SGHVS and FQNEAQ. This CDR3 region has 14 residues. Trimming stripped 5 bases from V and 2 bases from J, with 11 bases between. The CDR3 DNA reads as TGTGCCAGCAGCCTCCTCATCCCCACAGATACGCAGTATTTT. Protein: CASSLLIPTDTQYF.

The chain couples TRBV4-1 to TRBJ2-5; 8 bases agree with TRBD1. V trimming: 1 base; J trimming: 5 bases; junction bases outside the gene matches: 9. The CDR3 has 16 residues. Germline V gene lookup returns CDR1 MGHRA and CDR2 YSYEKL. The CDR3 reads CASSQGPQGAGETQYF. The CDR3 nucleotides are TGCGCCAGCAGCCAAGGACCGCAGGGGGCCGGGGAGACCCAGTACTTC.

The J gene is TRBJ2-7, the V gene TRBV29-1; a weak D match, TRBD2 (7 bases). V lost 6 bases, J lost 2 bases, and 11 bases lay in between. CDR3 size: 12 residues. Germline loops: CDR1 SQVTM, CDR2 ANQGSEA. CDR3 sequence reads: CSVTGGPYEQYF. The CDR3 region has the DNA TGCAGCGTAACCGGGGGGCCCTACGAGCAGTACTTC.

This rearrangement joins TRBV5-6 to TRBJ1-4; 7 bases fit TRBD1. CDR1 and CDR2 from the germline V gene are SGHDT and YYEEEE. The CDR3 totals 14 residues. J gave up 8 bases and V 4 bases, and 8 bases lay outside the gene matches. The CDR3 DNA reads as TGTGCCAGCAGCACCGGGACAGAAGGGGAAAAACTGTTTTTT. Protein product: CASSTGTEGEKLFF.